What follows are 21 T cell receptor beta chains derived from one specimen sequenced in a study of patients and donors after allogeneic stem cell transplantation. Each CDR3 protein is one row after TCRdb ran MiXCR on the RT-PCR reads. The sample has approximately 250,000 distinct CDR3 sequences, around an eighth seen once. The material sequenced was blood, either unsorted or a sorted T cell fraction (not recorded which). These receptors were collected from a human donor who was either an allogeneic HSCT recipient or a stem cell or donor lymphocyte infusion donor (not recorded which). It is not recorded whose cells these are; they may come from a transplant donor.

The V call is TRBV4-1, the J call TRBJ1-4; no clear D. Germline V gene sequence: CDR1 MGHRA, CDR2 YSYEKL. V shed 0 bases and J shed 10 bases, with 6 bases lying between them. The CDR3 has 12 residues. The CDR3 DNA sequence: TGCGCCAGCAGCCAAGATTATAGAAAACTGTTTTTT. It is translated as CASSQDYRKLFF.

The chain combines TRBV20-1 with TRBJ1-4, with D tentatively TRBD1 (5 bases). Looked up from germline, CDR1 is DFQATT and CDR2 is SNEGSKA (reference sequence). The germline V and J ends were trimmed by 6 bases and 4 bases, with 12 bases remaining between them. The CDR3 is 13 amino acids. This CDR3 reads CSARGTHNEKLFF. The CDR3 DNA is TGCAGTGCCCGCGGGACTCATAATGAAAAACTGTTTTTT.

Ten or more counts support this clonotype. The chain uses TRBV2 and TRBJ2-2; the D is unclear. The V gene's germline CDR1 is SNHLY and CDR2 FYNNEI. Deletions cut 4 bases from V and 4 bases from J, with 7 bases between. This CDR3 comprises 13 residues. CDR3 sequence: CASSVSGTGELFF. The CDR3 region has the DNA TGTGCCAGCAGTGTAAGTGGCACCGGGGAGCTGTTTTTT.

This clonotype was detected a few times. V is TRBV20-1 and J is TRBJ1-5; 11 nucleotides line up with TRBD1. There are 15 residues in the CDR3. CDR1 is DFQATT and CDR2 is SNEGSKA in the germline V gene (reference sequence). The V segment lost 1 base and the J segment 5 bases; nucleotides outside the gene matches: 4. The CDR3 here is CSARGPGQGDQPQHF. The CDR3 DNA follows: TGCAGTGCTAGAGGTCCGGGACAGGGGGATCAGCCCCAGCATTTT.

V gene TRBV28 combines with J gene TRBJ2-3; the match to TRBD2 covers 8 bases. The CDR3 is made up of 17 amino acids. From germline, CDR1 is MDHEN and CDR2 SYDVKM. V lost 3 bases to trimming and J lost 6 bases; unmatched junction nucleotides: 14. This CDR3 is CASSFLPLGAGVDTQYF. The CDR3 DNA sequence: TGTGCCAGCAGTTTTTTGCCCCTTGGAGCGGGAGTGGATACGCAGTATTTT. Full variable domain (remainder filled in from reference TRBV28 and TRBJ2-3): DVKVTQSSRYLVKRTGEKVFLECVQDMDHENMFWYRQDPGLGLRLIYFSYDVKMKEKGDIPEGYSVSREKKERFSLILESASTNQTSMYLCASSFLPLGAGVDTQYFGPGTRLTVL.

This clonotype was seen a few times. The chain uses TRBV12-3 or TRBV12-4 and TRBJ1-6; 10 bases align to TRBD1. The CDR3 loop spans 15 amino acids. V trimming: 3 bases; J trimming: 5 bases; junction bases outside the gene matches: 1. CDR3 in DNA: TGTGCCAGCAGTTTGGGGACAGGGGATAATTCACCCCTCCACTTT. Its protein is CASSLGTGDNSPLHF.

The V gene is TRBV9, the J gene TRBJ2-7, with TRBD2 as a possible D gene (5 bases). The CDR3 consists of 16 residues. The V gene lost 2 bases and the J gene lost 5 bases, with 20 bases spanning the gap. Per the germline V gene, CDR1 is SGDLS and CDR2 is YYNGEE. CDR3 in DNA: TGTGCCAGCAGCGTGAGCAGCGGAGCAGAGTCTAACGAGCAGTACTTC. This gives the protein CASSVSSGAESNEQYF.

This clonotype occurred a few times. CDR3 sequence: CSARMDSRGGETQYF. The CDR3 DNA follows: TGCAGTGCTAGGATGGACTCCCGAGGGGGGGAGACCCAGTACTTC. The rearrangement joins TRBV20-1 to TRBJ2-5; D tentatively fits TRBD1 or TRBD2 (6 bases each). The CDR3 totals 15 residues. Germline lookup yields CDR1 DFQATT and CDR2 SNEGSKA (reference sequence). V dropped 3 bases and J dropped 5 bases, with 19 bases sitting between them.

This clonotype was recorded a few times. This sequence joins TRBV4-1 and TRBJ1-4, with 10 bases lining up with TRBD1. The ends lost 1 base at V and 8 bases at J; junction bases unmatched: 7. The CDR3 extends over 16 amino acids. The germline CDR1 and CDR2 sequences are MGHRA and YSYEKL. Here the CDR3 reads CASSQGPGQGQEKLFF. CDR3 bases: TGCGCCAGCAGCCAAGGGCCGGGACAGGGGCAAGAAAAACTGTTTTTT.

This clonotype was seen repeatedly, ten times or more. V usage is TRBV7-2 and J usage is TRBJ2-5, with D maybe TRBD1 (6 bases). The CDR3 extends over 14 amino acids. The V and J ends lost 2 bases and 4 bases respectively, with 11 bases between them. The germline CDR1 and CDR2 sequences are SGHTA and FQGNSA. The CDR3 region has the DNA TGTGCCAGCAGCTTATGGTCCAGGGGAGAGACCCAGTACTTC. This gives the protein CASSLWSRGETQYF.

This clonotype was observed a handful of times. The chain has TRBV20-1 and TRBJ2-2; D gene ambiguous. There are 14 residues in the CDR3. Germline CDR1 and CDR2: DFQATT and SNEGSKA (reference sequence). Deletions cut 5 bases from V and 6 bases from J, with 16 bases between. The CDR3 protein is CSARLTQQAGELFF. The CDR3 bases are TGCAGTGCTCGACTGACCCAGCAGGCCGGGGAGCTGTTTTTT.

There are many counts of this clonotype. The rearrangement links TRBV11-3 to TRBJ2-5, with 9 bases matching TRBD2. In germline, CDR1 is SGHNT, CDR2 YENEEA. V was pared by 5 bases and J by 0 bases, with 7 bases of the junction left unmatched. There are 16 residues in the CDR3. The chain's CDR3 is CASSGGSSGNQETQYF. CDR3 coding DNA: TGTGCCAGCAGCGGGGGGTCTAGCGGGAACCAAGAGACCCAGTACTTC.

There are a few counts of this clonotype. The V and J genes are TRBV11-2 and TRBJ2-5; either TRBD1 or TRBD2 may supply D (5 bases each). With 5 bases removed from V and 7 bases from J, the gap between germline ends came to 20 bases. This CDR3 comprises 15 residues. Germline CDR1 is SGHAT and CDR2 is FQNNGV. This chain's CDR3 is CASSPHRDPMATQYF. DNA for the CDR3: TGTGCCAGCAGCCCGCACCGGGACCCAATGGCGACCCAGTACTTC.

This clonotype was detected many times. The V gene is TRBV20-1, the J gene TRBJ2-1, with D possibly TRBD2 on 5 matching bases. Germline CDR1 DFQATT, CDR2 SNEGSKA (reference sequence). The V end was cut by 7 bases, the J end by 3 bases, with 16 bases between. This CDR3 spans 14 amino acids. The CDR3 DNA follows: TGCAGTGGGGATAGAGGCGAGGGCTACAATGAGCAGTTCTTC. Translation: CSGDRGEGYNEQFF.

Points on this clonotype: This likely comes from a read error, as the CDR3 has no conserved phenylalanine or tryptophan at its end. The V call is TRBV6-1, the J call TRBJ2-2; maybe TRBD1 (5 bases). Germline CDR1 and CDR2: MNHNS and SASEGT. This CDR3 region has 14 residues. Between the trimmed V and J ends, which lost 10 bases and 3 bases, there was a span of 15 bases. This CDR3 reads CAIARQGDTGELFL. DNA of the CDR3: TGTGCCATCGCGAGGCAGGGTGACACCGGGGAGCTGTTTCTT.

V gene TRBV5-1 combines with J gene TRBJ2-3, with 8 nucleotides matching TRBD1. V was clipped by 4 bases and J by 6 bases; unmatched bases: 13. The CDR3 contains 16 residues. Germline CDR1 and CDR2: SGHRS and YFSETQ. In DNA, the CDR3 is TGCGCCAGCAGCGAGGGCGGGACAGGTACGTCGGATACGCAGTATTTT. This encodes CASSEGGTGTSDTQYF.

By share of the sample, this clonotype is medium-sized. The chain joins TRBV18 to TRBJ2-5; no definite D call. The V and J ends lost 1 base and 4 bases respectively, with 1 base between them. CDR1 is KGHSH and CDR2 is LQKENI in the germline V gene. This CDR3 has 11 residues. The chain's CDR3 is CASSPRETQYF. Written as DNA, the CDR3 is TGTGCCAGCTCACCACGAGAGACCCAGTACTTC.

This clonotype turned up a few times. The chain couples TRBV15 to TRBJ2-6; 7 bases are shared with TRBD1. The CDR3 contains 15 residues. Trimming removed 9 bases from V and 0 bases from J; junction bases left unmatched: 5. The germline V gene encodes CDR1 LNHNV and CDR2 YYDKDF (reference sequence). The CDR3 region is CATSGQSSGANVLTF. The CDR3 DNA follows: TGTGCCACGTCGGGACAGAGCTCTGGGGCCAACGTCCTGACTTTC.

V gene TRBV6-2 or TRBV6-3 combines with J gene TRBJ1-5; 8 nucleotides align to TRBD1. Germline-derived CDR1 and CDR2 are MNHEY and SVGEGT. CDR3 length: 15 residues. V was clipped by 5 bases and J by 7 bases; unmatched bases: 10. CDR3: CASSPRTGSWQPQHF. The CDR3, as DNA: TGTGCCAGCAGTCCTAGGACAGGGTCCTGGCAGCCCCAGCATTTT.

This clonotype was observed a few times. The chain recombines TRBV12-3 or TRBV12-4 with TRBJ1-3; TRBD1 is a possible D gene (6 bases). CDR3 size: 17 residues. The ends were cut back, 5 bases at V and 0 bases at J, with 17 bases in the middle. CDR3 nucleotide sequence: TGTGCCAGCAGTGGGGGTAGGGGGGGCGACTCTGGAAACACCATATATTTT. This sequence encodes CASSGGRGGDSGNTIYF.

The chain uses TRBV18 and TRBJ2-5, with D perhaps matching TRBD2 (6 bases). Trimming shortened V by 2 bases and J by 7 bases, and 20 bases separated the two germline ends. The CDR3 has 16 residues. The germline CDR1 and CDR2 sequences are KGHSH and LQKENI. The CDR3 loop is CASSPTGLSRSRTQYF. In nucleotides, the CDR3 is TGTGCCAGCTCACCAACGGGACTGTCCAGAAGCAGGACCCAGTACTTC.